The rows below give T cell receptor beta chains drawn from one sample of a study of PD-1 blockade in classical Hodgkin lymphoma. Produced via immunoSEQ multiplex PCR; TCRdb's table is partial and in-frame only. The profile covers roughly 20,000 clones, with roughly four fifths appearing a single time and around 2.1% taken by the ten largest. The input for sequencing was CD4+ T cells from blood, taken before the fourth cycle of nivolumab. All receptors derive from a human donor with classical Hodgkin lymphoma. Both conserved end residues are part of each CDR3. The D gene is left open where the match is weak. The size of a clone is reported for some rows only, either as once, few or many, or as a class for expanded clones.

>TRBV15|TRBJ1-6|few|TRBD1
TGTGCCACCAGAGGGACAGGGGGGTCGGATTCACCCCTCCACTTT
CATRGTGGSDSPLHF
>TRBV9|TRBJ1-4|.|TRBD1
TGTGCCAAACTCAGAACAGGGGTCGTTGAAAAACTGTTTTTT
CAKLRTGVVEKLFF
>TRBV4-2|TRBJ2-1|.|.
TGTGCCAGCAGCCAAGATTTGGGCAGGGTCTACAATGAGCAGTTCTTC
CASSQDLGRVYNEQFF
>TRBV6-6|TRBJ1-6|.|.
TGTGCCAGCACCAAGCGGGGGGCCTCCGATTCACCCCTCCACTTT
CASTKRGASDSPLHF
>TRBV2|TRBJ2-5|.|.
TGTGCCAGCAGTGGACAGGTACAGACCCAGTACTTC
CASSGQVQTQYF
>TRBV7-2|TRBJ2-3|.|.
TGTGCCAGCAGCCTGCAAGTCTCTCTCACCGATACGCAGTATTTT
CASSLQVSLTDTQYF
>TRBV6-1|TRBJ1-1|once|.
TGTGCCAGCAGTGCTCTGACAGAAAGTAACACTGAAGCTTTCTTT
CASSALTESNTEAFF
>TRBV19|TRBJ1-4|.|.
TGTGCCAGTAGTATGGGTAGATCAACTAATGAAAAACTGTTTTTT
CASSMGRSTNEKLFF
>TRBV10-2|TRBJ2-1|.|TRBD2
TGCGCCATCGGGACTAGCGGGGGGACCTACAATGAGCAGTTCTTC
CAIGTSGGTYNEQFF
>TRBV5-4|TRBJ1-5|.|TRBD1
TGTGCCAGCAGCCCGGGACAGACTAATCAGCCCCAGCATTTT
CASSPGQTNQPQHF
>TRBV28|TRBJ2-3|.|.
TGTGCCAGCAGTTGGGATACCGGGACACCGAGCACAGATACGCAGTATTTT
CASSWDTGTPSTDTQYF
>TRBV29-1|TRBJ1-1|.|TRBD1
TGCAGCGTCGACAGGGAAGTAACTGAAGCTTTCTTT
CSVDREVTEAFF
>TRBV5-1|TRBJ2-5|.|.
TGCGCCAGCAGCTTGATAGGGGGAGGGCATCAAGAGACCCAGTACTTC
CASSLIGGGHQETQYF
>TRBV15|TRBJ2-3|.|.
TGTGCCACCAGCAGAGAAAGCAGAGCCTCTAGCACAGATACGCAGTATTTT
CATSRESRASSTDTQYF
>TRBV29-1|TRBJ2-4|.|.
TGCAGCGTTGTGCCTACCGGGGCCGGGAACATTCAGTACTTC
CSVVPTGAGNIQYF
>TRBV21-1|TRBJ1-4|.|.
TGTGCCAAACCGAAAAGGAGGGCCGAAAAACTGTTTTTT
CAKPKRRAEKLFF